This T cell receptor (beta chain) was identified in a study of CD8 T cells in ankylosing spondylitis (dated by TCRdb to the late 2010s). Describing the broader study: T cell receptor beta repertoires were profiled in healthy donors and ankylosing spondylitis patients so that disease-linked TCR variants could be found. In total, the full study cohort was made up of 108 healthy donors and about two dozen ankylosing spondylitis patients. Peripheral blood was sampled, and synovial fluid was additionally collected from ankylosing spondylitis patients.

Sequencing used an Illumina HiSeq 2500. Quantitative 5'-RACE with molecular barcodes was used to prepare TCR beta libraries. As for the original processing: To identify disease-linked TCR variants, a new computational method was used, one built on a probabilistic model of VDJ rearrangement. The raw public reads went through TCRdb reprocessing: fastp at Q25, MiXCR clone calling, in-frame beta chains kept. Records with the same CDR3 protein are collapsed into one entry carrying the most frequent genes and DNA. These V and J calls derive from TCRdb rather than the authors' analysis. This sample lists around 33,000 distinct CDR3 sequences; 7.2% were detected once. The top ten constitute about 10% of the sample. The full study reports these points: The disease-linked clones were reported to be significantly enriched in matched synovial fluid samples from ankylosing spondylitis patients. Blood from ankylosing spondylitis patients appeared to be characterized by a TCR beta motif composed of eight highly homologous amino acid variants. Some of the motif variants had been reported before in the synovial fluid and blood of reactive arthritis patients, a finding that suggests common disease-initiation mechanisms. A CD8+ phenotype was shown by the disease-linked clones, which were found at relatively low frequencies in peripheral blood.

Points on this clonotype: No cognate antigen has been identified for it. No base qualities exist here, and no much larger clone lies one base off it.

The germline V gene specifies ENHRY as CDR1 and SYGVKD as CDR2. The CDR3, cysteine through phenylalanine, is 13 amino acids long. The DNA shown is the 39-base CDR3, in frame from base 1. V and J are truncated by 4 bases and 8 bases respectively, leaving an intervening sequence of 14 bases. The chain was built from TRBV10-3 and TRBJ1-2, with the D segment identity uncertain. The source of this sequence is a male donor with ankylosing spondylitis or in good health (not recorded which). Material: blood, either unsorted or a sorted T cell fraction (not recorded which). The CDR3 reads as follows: CAISVGPERGYTF. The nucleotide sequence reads TGTGCCATCAGTGTAGGGCCCGAACGGGGCTACACCTTC.